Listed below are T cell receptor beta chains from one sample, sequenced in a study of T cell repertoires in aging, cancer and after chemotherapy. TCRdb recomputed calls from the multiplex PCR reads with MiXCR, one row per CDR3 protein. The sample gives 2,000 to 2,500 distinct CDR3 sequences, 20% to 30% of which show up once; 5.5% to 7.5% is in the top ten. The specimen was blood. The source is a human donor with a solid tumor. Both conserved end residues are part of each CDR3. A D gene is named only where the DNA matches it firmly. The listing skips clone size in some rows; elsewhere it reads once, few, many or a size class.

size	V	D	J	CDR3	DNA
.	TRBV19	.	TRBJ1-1	CASTLTVNTEAFF	TGTGCCAGTACCCTGACAGTGAACACTGAAGCTTTCTTT
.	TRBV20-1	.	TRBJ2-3	CSASPGGRTQYF	TGCAGTGCTAGCCCAGGAGGTCGGACGCAGTATTTT
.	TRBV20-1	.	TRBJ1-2	CSATSAAKGPNYGYTF	TGCAGTGCCACCTCTGCCGCAAAGGGGCCTAACTATGGCTACACCTTC
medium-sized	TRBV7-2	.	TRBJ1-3	CASSDRGTAAGNTIYF	TGTGCCAGCAGCGACCGAGGAACGGCGGCTGGAAACACCATATATTTT
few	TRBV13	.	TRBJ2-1	CASSLYRDEQFF	TGCGCCAGCAGCTTGTATAGGGATGAGCAGTTCTTC
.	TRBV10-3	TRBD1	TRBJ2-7	CAISDDRGRHEQYF	TGTGCCATCAGTGACGACAGGGGAAGGCACGAGCAGTACTTC
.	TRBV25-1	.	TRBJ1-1	CASSSDRVNTEAFF	TGTGCCAGCAGTTCGGACAGAGTGAACACTGAAGCTTTCTTT
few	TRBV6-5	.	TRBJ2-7	CASSYSYTPNYEQYF	TGTGCCAGCAGTTACTCGTACACTCCTAACTACGAGCAGTACTTC
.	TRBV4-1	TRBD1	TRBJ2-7	CASSQRFGGTGFDEQYF	TGCGCCAGCAGCCAGCGTTTTGGCGGGACAGGGTTCGACGAGCAGTACTTT
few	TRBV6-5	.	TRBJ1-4	CASSYSTRSNEKLFF	TGTGCCAGCAGTTACTCGACCAGGTCTAATGAAAAACTGTTTTTT
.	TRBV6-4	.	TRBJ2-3	CASSDGPSSTDTQYF	TGTGCCAGCAGTGACGGGCCCTCTAGCACAGATACGCAGTATTTT
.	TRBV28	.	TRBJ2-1	CASTPSLGVEQFF	TGTGCCAGCACCCCTAGTTTAGGGGTTGAGCAGTTCTTC
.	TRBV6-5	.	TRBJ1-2	CASSYAEGGYTF	TGTGCCAGCAGTTACGCCGAGGGTGGCTACACCTTC
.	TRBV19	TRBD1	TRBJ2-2	CASSRRQGRVGTGELFF	TGTGCCAGTAGTCGAAGACAGGGTCGCGTGGGCACCGGGGAGCTGTTTTTT
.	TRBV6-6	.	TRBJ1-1	CASSHGDITEAFF	TGTGCCAGCAGCCACGGGGACATCACTGAAGCTTTCTTT
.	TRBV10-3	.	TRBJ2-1	CAISRGSVYNEQFF	TGTGCCATCAGCCGAGGTAGCGTCTACAATGAGCAGTTCTTC
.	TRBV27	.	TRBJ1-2	CASRTSSYGYTF	TGTGCCAGCCGCACCAGCAGCTATGGCTACACCTTC
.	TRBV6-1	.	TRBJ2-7	CASSEALPAFPGEQYF	TGTGCCAGCAGTGAAGCGCTCCCAGCGTTTCCGGGCGAGCAGTACTTC
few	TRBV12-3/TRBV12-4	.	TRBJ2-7	CASQRGAYEQYF	TGTGCCAGTCAAAGGGGGGCCTACGAGCAGTACTTC